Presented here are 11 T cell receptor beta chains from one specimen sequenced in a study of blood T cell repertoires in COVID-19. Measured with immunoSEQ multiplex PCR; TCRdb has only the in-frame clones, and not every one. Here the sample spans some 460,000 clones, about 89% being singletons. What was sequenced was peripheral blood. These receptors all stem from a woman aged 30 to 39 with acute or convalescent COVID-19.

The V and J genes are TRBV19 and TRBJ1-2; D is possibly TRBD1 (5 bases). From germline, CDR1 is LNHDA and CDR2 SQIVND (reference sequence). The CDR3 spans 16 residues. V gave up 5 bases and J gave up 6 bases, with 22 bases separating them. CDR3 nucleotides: TGTGCCAGTAGTTTCCCGACAGCGTCAAGGTCGGATGGCTACACCTTC. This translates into CASSFPTASRSDGYTF.

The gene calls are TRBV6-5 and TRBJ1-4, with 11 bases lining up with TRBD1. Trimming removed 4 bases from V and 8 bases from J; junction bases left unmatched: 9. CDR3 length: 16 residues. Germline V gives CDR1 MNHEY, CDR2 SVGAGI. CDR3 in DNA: TGTGCCAGCAGTTCCCCTAGGACAGGGGGCCTCGAAAAACTGTTTTTT. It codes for CASSSPRTGGLEKLFF.

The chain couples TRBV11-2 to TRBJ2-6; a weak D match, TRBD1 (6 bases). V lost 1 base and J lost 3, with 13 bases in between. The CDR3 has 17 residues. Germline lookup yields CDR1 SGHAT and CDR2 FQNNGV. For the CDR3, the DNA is TGTGCCAGCAGCTTAGGCTGGGGGCTTGGTGGGGCCAACGTCCTGACTTTC. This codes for CASSLGWGLGGANVLTF.

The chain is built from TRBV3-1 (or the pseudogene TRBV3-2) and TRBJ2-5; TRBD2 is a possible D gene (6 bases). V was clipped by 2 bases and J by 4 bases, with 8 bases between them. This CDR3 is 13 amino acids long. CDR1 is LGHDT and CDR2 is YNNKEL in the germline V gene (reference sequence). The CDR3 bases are TGTGCCAGCAGCCAAATGGGGGGAGAGACCCAGTACTTC. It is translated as CASSQMGGETQYF.

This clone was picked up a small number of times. CDR3 protein: CASSVGTGGDGYTF. The CDR3 DNA is TGTGCCAGCAGCGTAGGGACAGGGGGCGATGGCTACACCTTC. The chain has TRBV9 and TRBJ1-2; TRBD1 matches 11 bases. Germline-derived CDR1 and CDR2 are SGDLS and YYNGEE. This CDR3 region has 14 residues. J lost 6 bases, V lost 0 bases, and 1 base had no gene match.

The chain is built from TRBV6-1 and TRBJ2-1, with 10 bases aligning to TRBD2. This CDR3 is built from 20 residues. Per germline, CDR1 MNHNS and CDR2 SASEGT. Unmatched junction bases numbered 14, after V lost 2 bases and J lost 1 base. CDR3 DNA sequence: TGTGCCAGCAGTGAAAGAGTCGGGGGGAGCGGGGGGGCGTCCTACAATGAGCAGTTCTTC. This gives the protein CASSERVGGSGGASYNEQFF.

The CDR3 reads CASSPRGLAGGQETQYF. In DNA, the CDR3 is TGTGCCAGCAGCCCAAGGGGGCTAGCGGGGGGTCAAGAGACCCAGTACTTC. V usage is TRBV7-3 and J usage is TRBJ2-5; TRBD2 matches at 11 bases. CDR1 is SGHTA, CDR2 FQGTGA, per germline. This CDR3 comprises 17 residues. V lost 5 bases and J lost 2; bases outside the gene matches: 10. Full variable domain (rest looked up from reference TRBV7-3 and TRBJ2-5): GAGVSQTPSNKVTEKGKYVELRCDPISGHTALYWYRQSLGQGPEFLIYFQGTGAADDSGLPNDRFFAVRPEGSVSTLKIQRTERGDSAVYLCASSPRGLAGGQETQYFGPGTRLLVL.

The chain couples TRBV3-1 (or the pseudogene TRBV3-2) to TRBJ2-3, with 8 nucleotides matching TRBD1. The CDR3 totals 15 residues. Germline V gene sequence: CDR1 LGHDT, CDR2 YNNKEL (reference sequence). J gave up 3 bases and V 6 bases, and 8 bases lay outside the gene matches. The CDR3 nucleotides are TGTGCCAGCAGTCCCGGGACAGGACTAACAGATACGCAGTATTTT. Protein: CASSPGTGLTDTQYF.

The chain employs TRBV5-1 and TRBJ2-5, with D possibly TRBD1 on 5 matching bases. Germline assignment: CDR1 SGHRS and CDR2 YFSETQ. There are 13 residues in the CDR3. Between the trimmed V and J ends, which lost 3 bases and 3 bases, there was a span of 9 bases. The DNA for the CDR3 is TGCGCCAGCAGCTCGCAGGGTAAAGAGACCCAGTACTTC. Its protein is CASSSQGKETQYF.

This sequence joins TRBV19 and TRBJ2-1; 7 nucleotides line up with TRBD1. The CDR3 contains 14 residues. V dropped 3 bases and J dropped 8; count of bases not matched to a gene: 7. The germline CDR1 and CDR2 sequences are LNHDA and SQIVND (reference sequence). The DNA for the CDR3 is TGTGCCAGTAGTATGAGGGGGCCGTGGTATGAGCAGTTCTTC. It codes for CASSMRGPWYEQFF.

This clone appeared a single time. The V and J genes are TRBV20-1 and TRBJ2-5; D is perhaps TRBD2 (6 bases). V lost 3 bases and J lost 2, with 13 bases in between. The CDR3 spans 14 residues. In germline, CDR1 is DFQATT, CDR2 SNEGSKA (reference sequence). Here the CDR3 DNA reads TGCAGTGCTAGTTCGATAGCGGAGCAAGAGACCCAGTACTTC. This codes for CSASSIAEQETQYF.